Listed here are 12 T cell receptor beta chains from one sample, sequenced in a study of T-cell memory formation after mild COVID-19. TCRdb reprocessed the 5' RACE reads via MiXCR and lists one record per CDR3 protein. In the table there are 360,000 or so distinct CDR3 sequences, under 30% of which are singletons. Sequences were obtained from PBMCs or a T cell subset sorted from them (not recorded which). The receptors here all came from an adult woman who had mild COVID-19 (a few samples of this study predate the infection). Cell type and time point are not known.

The sample holds a few counts of this clonotype. The chain carries TRBV5-1 and TRBJ2-1; D possibly corresponds to TRBD2 (6 bases). Trimming took 4 bases from V and 2 from J, leaving 13 bases between them. CDR1 and CDR2 (germline): SGHRS, YFSETQ. The CDR3 is 15 amino acids. CDR3 protein: CASSVAASPYNEQFF. CDR3 nucleotides: TGCGCCAGCAGCGTAGCGGCTAGCCCCTACAATGAGCAGTTCTTC. Using reference TRBV5-1 and TRBJ2-1 for the parts outside the CDR3, the full variable domain is KAGVTQTPRYLIKTRGQQVTLSCSPISGHRSVSWYQQTPGQGLQFLFEYFSETQRNKGNFPGRFSGRQFSNSRSEMNVSTLELGDSALYLCASSVAASPYNEQFFGPGTRLTVL.

The sample holds a few counts of this clonotype. The V gene is TRBV7-9, the J gene TRBJ2-5; tentative D call: TRBD2 (6 bases). This CDR3 has 16 residues. The V gene lost 8 bases and the J gene lost 4 bases, with 23 bases spanning the gap. Germline V gives CDR1 SEHNR, CDR2 FQNEAQ (reference sequence). The CDR3 reads CASVAHGDLLGETQYF. DNA for the CDR3: TGTGCCAGCGTAGCACATGGGGACTTGTTAGGAGAGACCCAGTACTTC.

The chain has TRBV7-9 and TRBJ2-3; 8 nucleotides agree with TRBD2. Trimming cost V 1 base and J 0 bases; bases outside gene matches: 6. This CDR3 spans 17 amino acids. Germline CDR1 and CDR2: SEHNR and FQNEAQ (reference sequence). The CDR3 sequence: CASSLVPSGRSTDTQYF. In DNA, the CDR3 is TGTGCCAGCAGCTTAGTTCCTAGCGGGCGTAGCACAGATACGCAGTATTTT.

The chain links TRBV5-1 to TRBJ2-3; D gene unclear. This CDR3 region has 12 residues. The germline gives CDR1 SGHRS, CDR2 YFSETQ. V dropped 5 bases and J dropped 6 bases, with 10 bases sitting between them. The CDR3 is CASRLNLDTQYF. The CDR3 DNA follows: TGCGCCAGCAGACTAAATCTTGATACGCAGTATTTT.

The V gene is TRBV24-1, the J gene TRBJ2-1, with D perhaps matching TRBD1 (5 bases). The length of the CDR3 is 13 residues. With 8 bases removed from V and 3 bases from J, the gap between germline ends came to 10 bases. Germline V lookup: CDR1 KGHDR, CDR2 SFDVKD. The CDR3 loop is CATMGRGYNEQFF. CDR3 in DNA: TGTGCCACCATGGGTAGGGGCTACAATGAGCAGTTCTTC.

The chain has TRBV11-2 and TRBJ2-3; TRBD2 matches at 7 bases. The V segment lost 0 bases and the J segment 0 bases; nucleotides outside the gene matches: 9. The CDR3 is 18 amino acids. Germline V gene lookup returns CDR1 SGHAT and CDR2 FQNNGV. The CDR3 region has the DNA TGTGCCAGCAGCTTAGATGGACTAGGGCCGTTAAGCACAGATACGCAGTATTTT. Residues: CASSLDGLGPLSTDTQYF.

This clonotype was recorded a few times. The V gene is TRBV24-1, the J gene TRBJ2-7; no clear D. V lost 2 bases and J lost 2, with 15 bases in between. The CDR3 consists of 16 residues. In germline, CDR1 is KGHDR, CDR2 SFDVKD. CDR3: CATSDSTLGNPYEQYF. DNA for the CDR3: TGTGCCACCAGTGATTCAACGTTGGGGAACCCCTACGAGCAGTACTTC.

A few counts support this clonotype. The chain has TRBV6-6 and TRBJ1-5; D call uncertain. The CDR3 has 14 amino acids. Germline V lookup: CDR1 MNHNY, CDR2 SVGAGI (reference sequence). Trimming cost V 5 bases and J 5 bases, with 13 bases left between them. The CDR3 DNA is TGTGCCAGCAGTCTCCGACCGAGGGATCAGCCCCAGCATTTT. It translates to CASSLRPRDQPQHF.

V usage is TRBV7-9 and J usage is TRBJ2-7; no firm D call. The CDR3 totals 17 residues. V dropped 1 base and J dropped 2 bases, with 18 bases sitting between them. Germline V lookup: CDR1 SEHNR, CDR2 FQNEAQ (reference sequence). The CDR3 is CASSLEFVLGAPYEQYF. CDR3 DNA: TGTGCCAGCAGCTTAGAGTTTGTCCTAGGAGCCCCCTACGAGCAGTACTTC.

V gene TRBV12-2 combines with J gene TRBJ2-7; TRBD1 reflects the table's D call only, with no check against the DNA. TRBV12-2 is termed a pseudogene. The CDR3 totals 14 residues. The CDR3: CASRFGQDRYEQYF. In DNA, the CDR3 is TGTGCAAGTCGCTTTGGACAGGACAGGTACGAGCAGTACTTC.

The rearrangement uses TRBV3-1 and TRBJ2-7; D is perhaps TRBD1 or TRBD2 (5 bases each). The CDR3 is made up of 14 amino acids. V was trimmed by 2 bases and J by 0 bases, leaving 8 bases between them. In germline, CDR1 is LGHDT, CDR2 YNNKEL (reference sequence). CDR3: CASSQYGASYEQYF. CDR3 sequence (DNA): TGTGCCAGCAGCCAATACGGGGCCTCCTACGAGCAGTACTTC.

The rearrangement uses TRBV7-9 and TRBJ2-2; the D call may be TRBD1 or TRBD2 (5 bases each). Germline V gene lookup returns CDR1 SEHNR and CDR2 FQNEAQ (reference sequence). The CDR3 is made up of 14 amino acids. V lost 4 bases to trimming and J lost 4 bases, with 10 bases between them. CDR3 protein: CASSSGAPTGELFF. The CDR3 DNA follows: TGTGCCAGCAGCTCCGGGGCCCCCACCGGGGAGCTGTTTTTT.